Sequencing of this T cell receptor beta chain was carried out in a study of blood T cell repertoires in COVID-19. Study-wide background: Acute and convalescent COVID-19 specimens originated in the United States, Italy and Spain. PBMCs, B-cell-depleted T cells, or T cells were the source of the cDNA or gDNA that made up the material.

Germline values: CDR1 LGHDT, CDR2 YNNKEL (reference sequence). This CDR3 has 15 residues. V shed 3 bases, J shed 3 bases, and the junction held 1 base outside the gene matches. Authors' methods: The assay estimated nucleated cells by amplifying reference gene primers. Sequencing used immunoSEQ multiplex PCR; TCRdb keeps in-frame clones, though not all of them. V, J and clone size derive from that table, while D and trimming were established from the DNA sequence. The sample lists more than 110,000 clones, about 82% occurring once. The receptor's source is a woman aged 80 or over with active or convalescent COVID-19. The V and J genes are TRBV3-1 (or the pseudogene TRBV3-2) and TRBJ2-7, with 14 bases that match TRBD2. Specimen: peripheral blood. The DNA of the CDR3 is TGTGCCAGCAGCCAGGGACTAGCGGGGGTCTACGAGCAGTACTTC. As protein: CASSQGLAGVYEQYF.